This T cell receptor beta chain was documented in a study of vaccination and CD4 T cells after COVID-19. At the Johns Hopkins FTIC core, DNA taken from cultured CD4+ T cells was sequenced by way of the Oncomine TCR Beta short-read assay. TCRdb analysed the PCR reads with MiXCR anew, one entry per CDR3 protein. The top ten hold about a sixth of the sample, which has more than 10,000 distinct CDR3 sequences, 35% to 40% seen once. Study-wide findings and caveats: Detection of a median about 90% of reactive clones in convalescent patients was confined to the period after vaccination.

This clonotype was seen only a few times. What it binds is unknown. Per the germline V gene, CDR1 is MDHEN and CDR2 is SYDVKM. The CDR3 is 15 amino acids. The germline V and J ends were trimmed by 7 bases and 6 bases, with 21 bases remaining between them. Treatment: approximately 9-day PBMC culture with coronavirus spike peptide pools or control peptides (ViraFEST assay). The sequence derives from a human donor with COVID-19. The sample consisted of cultured CD4+ T cells from blood. This rearrangement joins TRBV28 to TRBJ1-2, with a weak D call TRBD1 (6 bases). CDR3 DNA: TGTGCCAGCACCCCCCTCACAGGGACGGAGAATGGCTACACCTTC. This translates into CASTPLTGTENGYTF.